This is a list of T cell receptor beta chains from one sample in a study of blood T cell repertoires in COVID-19. Clones were read by immunoSEQ multiplex PCR, and TCRdb kept only the in-frame ones, dropping some. The sample gives some 66,000 clones, 76% of which show up once; approximately 55% is in the top ten. Sequencing was done on a sample of peripheral blood. The source is a woman of 80 years or more with acute or convalescent COVID-19. The CDR3 runs from the conserved cysteine through the conserved F or W. A D gene is named only where the DNA matches it firmly. Clone size, where shown, is once, few, many, or a class for clones that have expanded.

d_call	clone_size	v_call	j_call	cdr3_nt	cdr3_aa
.	.	TRBV2	TRBJ1-3	TGTGCCAGCAGTGAGGGGACACCTGGAAACACCATATATTTT	CASSEGTPGNTIYF
TRBD2	.	TRBV5-4	TRBJ2-5	TGTGCCAGCAGCCCCGGGACTAGCGGGGGGGCAGAGACCCAGTACTTC	CASSPGTSGGAETQYF
.	.	TRBV18	TRBJ2-7	TGTGCCAGCTCACCGTCTATAGGGGCCTACGAGCAGTACTTC	CASSPSIGAYEQYF
.	.	TRBV2	TRBJ1-1	TGTGCCAGCCGCCCGCCCCAAACTACAGGGCTTGGGACTGAAGCTTTCTTT	CASRPPQTTGLGTEAFF
.	few	TRBV7-9	TRBJ2-3	TGTGCCAGCAGCTTAGGGCAGGGTGTAGATACGCAGTATTTT	CASSLGQGVDTQYF
.	many	TRBV18	TRBJ2-7	TGTGCCAGCTCACCACCTCCGTCTGGACTCTACGAGCAGTACTTC	CASSPPPSGLYEQYF
.	.	TRBV11-3	TRBJ2-1	TGTGCCAGCAGCTTAGCCGGTTCCAGGGGAACTGAGCAGTTCTTC	CASSLAGSRGTEQFF
.	few	TRBV2	TRBJ1-4	TGTGCCAGCATCGAGGGAGATTGGTATGAAAAACTGTTTTTT	CASIEGDWYEKLFF
.	.	TRBV10-1	TRBJ1-5	TGCGCCAGCAGTGCAGGGAATAGCAATCAGCCCCAGCATTTT	CASSAGNSNQPQHF
TRBD2	.	TRBV6-2/TRBV6-3	TRBJ2-7	TGTGCCAGCAGTTCCCTCCCGACTAGCGGGAGCTCCTACGAGCAGTACTTC	CASSSLPTSGSSYEQYF
TRBD1	.	TRBV18	TRBJ2-1	TGTGCCAGCTCCCACACTGGGGAACCGGGACAGGGAAACGAGGCCTACAATGAGCAGTTCTTC	CASSHTGEPGQGNEAYNEQFF
TRBD2	.	TRBV7-2	TRBJ2-3	TGTGCCAGCAGCAGAGCCGGGACTAGCAGCACAGATACGCAGTATTTT	CASSRAGTSSTDTQYF
.	.	TRBV28	TRBJ1-2	TGTGCCAGCAGTTTATGGGACAAAACTAACTATGGCTACACCTTC	CASSLWDKTNYGYTF
TRBD1	.	TRBV28	TRBJ1-2	TGTGCCAGCAGTCCGAGACAGGGGGCTTACTATGGCTACACCTTC	CASSPRQGAYYGYTF
.	.	TRBV2	TRBJ1-5	TGTGCCAGCACCAGGGTGGACAATCAGCCCCAGCATTTT	CASTRVDNQPQHF
.	.	TRBV2	TRBJ2-2	TGTGCCAGCAGTGAACGGGTCCAGGGCACCGGGGAGCTGTTTTTT	CASSERVQGTGELFF
.	.	TRBV28	TRBJ1-6	TGTGCCAGCAGTACAGGGAGCGATTCACCCCTCCACTTT	CASSTGSDSPLHF
.	.	TRBV18	TRBJ1-5	TGTGCCAGCTCCTTATCAGGGTCTAGGCAGCCCCAGCATTTT	CASSLSGSRQPQHF
.	.	TRBV15	TRBJ2-5	TGTGCCACCAGCAGAGATCAAAGCTACCAAGAGACCCAGTACTTC	CATSRDQSYQETQYF
TRBD1	.	TRBV9	TRBJ1-3	TGTGCCAGCAGCCACTCTCGGGACAGTGAGTGGGTCGACAGGGGAAACACCATATATTTT	CASSHSRDSEWVDRGNTIYF
.	.	TRBV7-6	TRBJ2-7	TGTGCCAGCAGCCCATTGACGGGATCATCCCACGAGCAGTACTTC	CASSPLTGSSHEQYF
TRBD1	few	TRBV18	TRBJ1-2	TGTGCCAGCTCCCTGGACAGGGGCCGGTTTGGCTACACCTTC	CASSLDRGRFGYTF
TRBD1	few	TRBV29-1	TRBJ1-5	TGCAGCGTTGTCGGACAGGGGCGTAATCAGCCCCAGCATTTT	CSVVGQGRNQPQHF
TRBD1	many	TRBV7-2	TRBJ2-7	TGTGCCAGCAGCTTTGCCACAGGGGCCTACGAGCAGTACTTC	CASSFATGAYEQYF
TRBD1	.	TRBV4-3	TRBJ1-2	TGCGCCAGCAGCCACCTCGGGACAGGGGGCTATGGCTACACCTTC	CASSHLGTGGYGYTF
.	.	TRBV4-1	TRBJ2-3	TGCGCCAGCAGCCAAGCCCAGGCGGGGGATACGCAGTATTTT	CASSQAQAGDTQYF
TRBD2	.	TRBV9	TRBJ2-3	TGTGCCAGCAGCGTAAGCAGCGGGAGAGGTGCAGATACGCAGTATTTT	CASSVSSGRGADTQYF
TRBD2	.	TRBV11-2	TRBJ2-1	TGTGCCAGCAGCTCGGGACTAGTCCCGGGTGAGCAGTTCTTC	CASSSGLVPGEQFF
.	.	TRBV6-5	TRBJ1-1	TGTGCCAGCAGCTTAACAGGGAACACTGAAGCTTTCTTT	CASSLTGNTEAFF
TRBD1	.	TRBV19	TRBJ1-5	TGTGCCAGTAAAGGACAGGGGGCAGCCGGCAATCAGCCCCAGCATTTT	CASKGQGAAGNQPQHF
TRBD1	.	TRBV19	TRBJ1-1	TGTGCCAGTATCCCGGGACAGAGGACTGAAGCTTTCTTT	CASIPGQRTEAFF
TRBD2	.	TRBV6-6	TRBJ2-5	TGTGCCAGCAGTTACCCCAGCGGGAGTGGTGAGACCCAGTACTTC	CASSYPSGSGETQYF
TRBD2	.	TRBV18	TRBJ2-1	TGTGCCAGCTCACCAAGGACTAGCTCCTACAATGAGCAGTTCTTC	CASSPRTSSYNEQFF
.	.	TRBV12-2	TRBJ2-4	TGTGCAAGTCGCTTAGTCCCACGGCGGGAGGGCAAAAACATTCAGTACTTC	CASRLVPRREGKNIQYF
TRBD1	.	TRBV24-1	TRBJ2-2	TGTGCCACCAAGCCCGGGACAGCGAACACCGGGGAGCTGTTTTTT	CATKPGTANTGELFF
.	.	TRBV29-1	TRBJ2-4	TGCAGCGTTGGCTCTGAGAGCAAAAACATTCAGTACTTC	CSVGSESKNIQYF
.	.	TRBV11-2	TRBJ1-1	TGTGCCAGCAGCCGAGGTTCCACTGAAGCTTTCTTT	CASSRGSTEAFF
TRBD2	.	TRBV5-1	TRBJ2-1	TGCGCCAGCAGCTACCTGACTAGCGGGAGTGTAGGCAATGAGCAGTTCTTC	CASSYLTSGSVGNEQFF
TRBD1	.	TRBV29-1	TRBJ1-1	TGCAGCGTAAACAGGGGGCCCAACACTGAAGCTTTCTTT	CSVNRGPNTEAFF
.	.	TRBV7-3	TRBJ1-3	TGTGCCAGCAGCTTAAACCCCGGGTATGGAAACACCATATATTTT	CASSLNPGYGNTIYF
TRBD1	.	TRBV2	TRBJ1-5	TGTGCCAGCAGGGGGACAGGGAATAGCAATCAGCCCCAGCATTTT	CASRGTGNSNQPQHF
TRBD1	few	TRBV18	TRBJ1-1	TGTGCCAGCTCACTTGACAGGGAGTGGACTGAAGCTTTCTTT	CASSLDREWTEAFF
.	.	TRBV10-2	TRBJ2-7	TGCGCCAGCAGTTTGGGGAGCTCCTACGAGCAGTACTTC	CASSLGSSYEQYF
.	.	TRBV5-1	TRBJ2-2	TGCGCCAGCAGCTTGGTGGCAGGGGGGACCGGGGAGCTGTTTTTT	CASSLVAGGTGELFF
.	.	TRBV5-1	TRBJ1-3	TGCGCCAGCAGCAAGGACACGGCGGGAAACACCATATATTTT	CASSKDTAGNTIYF
TRBD2	.	TRBV28	TRBJ2-1	TGTGCCAGCAGTCCCCAGCGGGAGGGATCAAATGAGCAGTTCTTC	CASSPQREGSNEQFF
.	once	TRBV30	TRBJ2-2	TGTGCCTGGAACCTCCGGGACACCGGGGAGCTGTTTTTT	CAWNLRDTGELFF
.	.	TRBV19	TRBJ1-1	TGTGCCAGTAGTGGTTCCGGACAGAGCACTGAAGCTTTCTTT	CASSGSGQSTEAFF
.	.	TRBV7-2	TRBJ2-1	TGTGCCAGTAAACTGAACGGTGAGCAGTTCTTC	CASKLNGEQFF
.	.	TRBV7-3	TRBJ1-1	TGTGCCAGCAGCCGGAACGGGGAGAACACTGAAGCTTTCTTT	CASSRNGENTEAFF
TRBD1	.	TRBV5-1	TRBJ2-7	TGCGCCAGCAGCACCGGGACAGGGCTCGACGAGCAGTACTTC	CASSTGTGLDEQYF
.	few	TRBV19	TRBJ2-6	TGTGCCAGTAGAAACTCGGGAACAAAAAACTCTGGGGCCAACGTCCTGACTTTC	CASRNSGTKNSGANVLTF
TRBD1	.	TRBV28	TRBJ1-2	TGTGCCAGCCGGGGGGGACAGGGGATCGTAGGTGGCTACACCTTC	CASRGGQGIVGGYTF
.	.	TRBV23-1	TRBJ2-7	TGCGCCAGCAGTCAATTTGAGGGAGTAGGCTGCGAGCAGTACTTC	CASSQFEGVGCEQYF
.	.	TRBV25-1	TRBJ2-3	TGTGCCAGCAGCCGCGGGACCGCACGAGATACGCAGTATTTT	CASSRGTARDTQYF
TRBD2	.	TRBV3-1/TRBV3-2	TRBJ2-1	TGTGCCAGCAGCAACGGACTAGCGGGAGATAATGAGCAGTTCTTC	CASSNGLAGDNEQFF
.	.	TRBV7-3	TRBJ1-1	TGTGCCAGCAGCCCCTCCGGGACTGGTGCGGCTTTCTTT	CASSPSGTGAAFF
TRBD2	.	TRBV24-1	TRBJ2-1	TGTGCCACCAGTGATCTGTCCGGGACTAGCGGTTCCAATGAGCAGTTCTTC	CATSDLSGTSGSNEQFF
.	.	TRBV19	TRBJ2-7	TGTGCCAGTAAGTGGTCGTTTACTTCTTACGAGCAGTACTTC	CASKWSFTSYEQYF